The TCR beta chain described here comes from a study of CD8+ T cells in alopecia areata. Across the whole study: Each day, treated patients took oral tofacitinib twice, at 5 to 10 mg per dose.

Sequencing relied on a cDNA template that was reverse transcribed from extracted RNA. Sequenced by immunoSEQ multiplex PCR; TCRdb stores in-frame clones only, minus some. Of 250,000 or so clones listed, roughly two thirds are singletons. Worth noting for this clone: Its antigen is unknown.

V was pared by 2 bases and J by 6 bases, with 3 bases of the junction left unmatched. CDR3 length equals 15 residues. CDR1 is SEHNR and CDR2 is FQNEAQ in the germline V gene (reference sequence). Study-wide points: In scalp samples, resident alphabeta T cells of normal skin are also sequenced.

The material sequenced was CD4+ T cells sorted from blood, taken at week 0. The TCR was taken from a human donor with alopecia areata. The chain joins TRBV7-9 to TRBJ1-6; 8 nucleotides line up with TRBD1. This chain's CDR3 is CASSLLGQGNSPLHF. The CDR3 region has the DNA TGTGCCAGCAGCTTACTCGGACAGGGTAATTCACCCCTCCACTTT.